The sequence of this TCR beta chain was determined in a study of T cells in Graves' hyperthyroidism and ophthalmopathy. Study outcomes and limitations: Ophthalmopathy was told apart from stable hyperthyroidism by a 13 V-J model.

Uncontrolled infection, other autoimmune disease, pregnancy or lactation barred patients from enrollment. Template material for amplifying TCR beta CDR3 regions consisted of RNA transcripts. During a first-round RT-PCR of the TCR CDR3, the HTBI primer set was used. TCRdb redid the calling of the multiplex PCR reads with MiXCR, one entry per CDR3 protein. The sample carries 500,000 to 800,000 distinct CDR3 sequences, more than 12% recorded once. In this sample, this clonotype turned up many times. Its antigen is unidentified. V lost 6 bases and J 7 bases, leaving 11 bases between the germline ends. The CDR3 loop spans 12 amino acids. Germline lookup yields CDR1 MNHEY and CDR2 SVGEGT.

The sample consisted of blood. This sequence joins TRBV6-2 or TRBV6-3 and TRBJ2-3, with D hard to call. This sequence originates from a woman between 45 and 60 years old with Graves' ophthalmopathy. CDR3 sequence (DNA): TGTGCCAGCAGCCCGACACGCCATACGCAGTATTTT. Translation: CASSPTRHTQYF.